The rows below give T cell receptor beta chains drawn from one sample of a study of blood T cell repertoires in COVID-19. Profiled with immunoSEQ multiplex PCR; TCRdb holds only in-frame clones, not every one. The sample lists roughly 81,000 clones, around 88% occurring once. Sequencing was performed on peripheral blood. The receptors shown here come from a man younger than 45 with acute or convalescent COVID-19. CDR3s include the opening cysteine and the closing phenylalanine or tryptophan. A D gene is named only where the DNA matches it firmly. The size of a clone is reported for some rows only, either as once, few or many, or as a class for expanded clones.

TRBJ2-2 . TRBV21-1 few CASRKGGIRKGTTTGELFF TGTGCCAGCAGAAAAGGGGGTATACGGAAGGGGACAACCACCGGGGAGCTGTTTTTT
TRBJ2-3 . TRBV6-5 . CASTRDSADTQYF TGTGCCAGCACTCGGGACTCGGCGGATACGCAGTATTTT
TRBJ2-2 . TRBV5-1 . CASSLEAGSNTGELFF TGCGCCAGCAGCTTGGAGGCAGGGTCGAACACCGGGGAGCTGTTTTTT
TRBJ2-3 TRBD2 TRBV25-1 . CASSEGTRLGLAGDTQYF TGTGCCAGCAGTGAAGGAACTCGACTCGGACTAGCCGGAGATACGCAGTATTTT
TRBJ2-1 TRBD2 TRBV5-1 . CASSAGSKLFLASGGSEQFF TGCGCCAGCAGCGCCGGGAGCAAACTGTTCCTAGCTAGCGGGGGCAGTGAGCAGTTCTTC
TRBJ1-2 TRBD1 TRBV5-1 few CASSLAQGQASTSYTF TGCGCCAGCAGCTTGGCCCAGGGACAGGCGTCCACTAGCTACACCTTC
TRBJ1-2 . TRBV3-1/TRBV3-2 . CASSQGVRGYGYTF TGTGCCAGCAGCCAAGGTGTCCGCGGCTATGGCTACACCTTC
TRBJ2-7 TRBD2 TRBV5-3 . CARSEEASGFYEQYF TGTGCCAGAAGCGAGGAGGCTAGCGGCTTCTACGAGCAGTACTTC
TRBJ2-3 TRBD2 TRBV13 . CASSLGAGGTDTQYF TGTGCCAGCAGCTTAGGTGCGGGAGGCACAGATACGCAGTATTTT
TRBJ2-7 TRBD2 TRBV4-3 . CASSPFRGGEQYF TGCGCCAGCAGCCCGTTCCGGGGGGGCGAGCAGTACTTC
TRBJ2-3 . TRBV2 . CASSVTGISDTQYF TGTGCCAGCAGCGTGACAGGAATTTCAGATACGCAGTATTTT